This T cell receptor (beta chain) was captured in a study of regulatory T cells in long-lasting Graves disease. Library construction for TCR beta used iRepertoire HTBI primers and Arm-PCR of CDR3 regions. MiXCR, applied by TCRdb to the multiplex PCR reads, yields one record per CDR3 protein. The sample includes 550,000 to 600,000 distinct CDR3 sequences, roughly 16% seen only once; the top ten take 9.5% to 15%. Time point in this sample: newly diagnosed GD, antithyroid drugs for less than 3 months. Isolated PBMC RNA provided the starting material for the TCR library. For this clonotype: A much larger clone differs by one base, so this may be a read error.

Germline CDR1 and CDR2: DFQATT and SNEGSKA (reference sequence). The CDR3 runs to 14 residues. These data were likewise used in another study, on T cells in Graves' hyperthyroidism and ophthalmopathy.

This TCR came from a man in his late teens or twenties with Graves disease. The chain carries TRBV20-1 and TRBJ2-7; weak D call: TRBD2 (6 bases). The sequencing used peripheral blood mononuclear cells (PBMCs), collected at new diagnosis, from a patient treated with antithyroid drugs. Here the CDR3 DNA reads TGCAGTGCGCCCTTTAGCGGTAGATCCTACGAGCAGAACTTC. Its protein product is CSAPFSGRSYEQNF.